This T cell receptor (beta chain) was identified in a study of shared clonotypes between healthy human individuals. Source study methods: Filtering differed because ImmunoSEQ produced junction-only sequences that carried no quality scores. Assay: immunoSEQ multiplex PCR; the TCRdb copy retains only in-frame clones and omits some. The V and J calls and clone size are taken from that table; D and trimming were inferred from the DNA. This table has approximately 2.1 million clones, approximately 95% appearing once. Study-wide points: Several donors showed sharing of about 4.7% of naive CD4 clonotypes. Sampling involved blood alone; tissue repertoires likely differ.

This CDR3 is 14 amino acids long. The germline V gene encodes CDR1 SGHTA and CDR2 FQGNSA. Trimming took 3 bases from V and 4 from J; bases not matched to a gene: 3. On this clone: Its antigen is unknown.

Sequencing was performed on naive CD4+ T cells from PBMCs. The subset was: CD45RA+ positively selected. The source is a man in his late teens or twenties in good health. Some clones in this sample may be carry-over from other donors' samples. This chain connects TRBV7-2 to TRBJ2-3; TRBD2 matches at 8 bases. The CDR3 loop is CASSFGGRPDTQYF. DNA of the CDR3: TGTGCCAGCAGCTTCGGCGGGAGGCCAGATACGCAGTATTTT.